The rows below give T cell receptor beta chains drawn from one sample of a study of blood T cell repertoires in COVID-19. Repertoires were generated with immunoSEQ multiplex PCR, while TCRdb's copy carries only in-frame clones and drops some. The sample contains around 140,000 clones, 80% to 90% of which appear only once. The specimen was peripheral blood. Every receptor here comes from a woman aged 45-65 years with acute or convalescent COVID-19. Both conserved end residues are part of each CDR3. Each record gives: CDR3 length, J gene, V gene, CDR3 protein.

>16|TRBJ2-3|TRBV3-1/TRBV3-2
CASSPSSGLRTDTQYF
>15|TRBJ1-3|TRBV5-6
CASSLGPTSGNTIYF
>15|TRBJ2-7|TRBV19
CASSKHTGLIYEQYF
>16|TRBJ1-2|TRBV19
CASSISNPGGAHGYTF
>15|TRBJ1-2|TRBV25-1
CASSESLGQGNSYTF
>14|TRBJ2-7|TRBV5-4
CASSSGTGPYEQYF
>17|TRBJ1-2|TRBV12-5
CASDHRAGGDENYGYTF
>16|TRBJ1-5|TRBV18
CASSPPGGVWNQPQHF
>16|TRBJ2-7|TRBV3-1/TRBV3-2
CASSPLGSGGSYEQYF
>12|TRBJ2-7|TRBV24-1
CATIGPVYEQYF
>16|TRBJ1-2|TRBV2
CASRDWAGKESYGYTF
>15|TRBJ1-2|TRBV27
CASSLFAGSRNLHTF
>16|TRBJ2-6|TRBV4-1
CASSQGQARGANVLTF
>14|TRBJ2-7|TRBV6-5
CASREGLAGNEQYF
>12|TRBJ1-4|TRBV7-8
CASSHGKEKLFF
>16|TRBJ1-3|TRBV6-5
CASSSTGVSSGNTIYF
>15|TRBJ2-1|TRBV3-1/TRBV3-2
CASSQGAGGLGEQFF
>13|TRBJ1-3|TRBV5-4
CASSWEGRNTIYF
>15|TRBJ2-1|TRBV13
CASSLLAGVYNEQFF
>14|TRBJ1-2|TRBV14
CASSLLQGGYGYTF
>13|TRBJ1-2|TRBV9
CASSVGRTYGYTF
>15|TRBJ2-5|TRBV19
CASTSTGALQETQYF
>16|TRBJ2-2|TRBV10-2
CASSGLAGANTGELFF
>13|TRBJ1-5|TRBV4-2
CASSQAQNQPQHF
>17|TRBJ2-7|TRBV7-8
CASSPPSARGGSYEQYF
>13|TRBJ2-5|TRBV18
CASSPQEGETQYF
>14|TRBJ1-2|TRBV27
CASSGRGINYGYTF
>17|TRBJ2-7|TRBV18
CASSPPGQGSATYEQYF
>17|TRBJ1-2|TRBV5-1
CASSLGQGQPANYGYTF
>11|TRBJ1-1|TRBV6-4
CASREGTEAFF
>15|TRBJ1-3|TRBV9
CASSVVANSGNTIYF
>11|TRBJ1-2|TRBV7-6
CASSWGEGYTF
>17|TRBJ2-3|TRBV6-2/TRBV6-3
CASSLGTSTQHTDTQYF
>15|TRBJ1-6|TRBV27
CASTTPSPGDSPLHF
>19|TRBJ1-3|TRBV4-2
CASSQVLGGEGPSGNTIYF
>14|TRBJ2-5|TRBV6-5
CASSRLALGETQYF
>12|TRBJ1-2|TRBV15
CATSRQGDGYTF
>15|TRBJ2-1|TRBV19
CASSLADSSYNEQFF
>14|TRBJ2-1|TRBV21-1
CASSEQGLHNEQFF
>14|TRBJ1-1|TRBV7-9
CASSWGQLNTEAFF
>13|TRBJ2-1|TRBV7-3
CASSPPGRNEQFF